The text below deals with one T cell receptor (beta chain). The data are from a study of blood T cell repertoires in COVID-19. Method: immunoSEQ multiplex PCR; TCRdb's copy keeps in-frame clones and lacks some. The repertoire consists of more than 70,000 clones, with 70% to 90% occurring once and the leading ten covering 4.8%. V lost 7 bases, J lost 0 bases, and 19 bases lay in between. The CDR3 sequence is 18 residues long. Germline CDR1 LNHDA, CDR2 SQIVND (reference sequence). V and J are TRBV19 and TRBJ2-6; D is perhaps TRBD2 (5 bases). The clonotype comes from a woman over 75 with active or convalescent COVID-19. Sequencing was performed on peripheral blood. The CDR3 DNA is TGTGCCAGTAAAATACTCGGACGGGAAAGCTCTGGGGCCAACGTCCTGACTTTC. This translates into CASKILGRESSGANVLTF.